A single sample gave rise to the 29 T cell receptor beta chains below, sequenced in a study of blood T cell repertoires in COVID-19. Assay: immunoSEQ multiplex PCR; the TCRdb copy retains only in-frame clones and omits some. The table shows a few hundred thousand clones, with less than 95% occurring only once. The sample comprised PBMCs or T cells enriched from blood (not recorded which). The receptors here all came from a young man who had recovered from COVID-19.

This sequence joins TRBV27 and TRBJ1-2; TRBD1 agrees at 7 bases. The CDR3 covers 13 residues. The V and J ends lost 2 bases and 8 bases, in that order; junction bases with no gene match: 5. CDR1 and CDR2 from the germline V gene are MNHEY and SMNVEV (reference sequence). The CDR3 loop reads CASSLEGARGYTF. As DNA, the CDR3 is TGTGCCAGCAGTTTAGAGGGGGCGCGCGGCTACACCTTC.

This rearrangement joins TRBV7-9 to TRBJ1-6, with 9 bases lining up with TRBD1. The CDR3 consists of 15 residues. The junction had 6 bases not matched to a gene; V was cut back by 6 bases and J by 6 bases. Per germline, CDR1 SEHNR and CDR2 FQNEAQ (reference sequence). The CDR3 DNA reads TGTGCCAGCAGACGCCCGGGACAGGGTAATTCACCCCTCCACTTT. Residues: CASRRPGQGNSPLHF. The full variable domain, completed using reference TRBV7-9 and TRBJ1-6, is DTGVSQNPRHKITKRGQNVTFRCDPISEHNRLYWYRQTLGQGPEFLTYFQNEAQLEKSRLLSDRFSAERPKGSFSTLEIQRTEQGDSAMYLCASRRPGQGNSPLHFGNGTRLTVT.

J is TRBJ1-2 and V is TRBV18, with 7 bases aligning to TRBD1. This CDR3 contains 17 residues. V lost 3 bases to trimming and J lost 3 bases; unmatched junction nucleotides: 13. The germline gives CDR1 KGHSH, CDR2 LQKENI. The CDR3 is CASSPFAVSTGYYGYTF. CDR3 DNA sequence: TGTGCCAGCTCACCCTTTGCCGTCTCGACAGGGTACTATGGCTACACCTTC.

This rearrangement joins TRBV11-2 to TRBJ2-2; D remains ambiguous. V lost 7 bases, J lost 6 bases, and 6 bases lay in between. CDR1 and CDR2 from the germline V gene are SGHAT and FQNNGV. The CDR3 spans 11 residues. The CDR3 protein is CASTLSGELFF. DNA for the CDR3: TGTGCCAGCACCCTTTCCGGGGAGCTGTTTTTT.

This clone was recorded only once. The chain carries TRBV6-5 and TRBJ1-2; 7 bases fit TRBD1. Germline V gives CDR1 MNHEY, CDR2 SVGAGI. The length of the CDR3 is 13 residues. V lost 5 bases, J lost 4 bases, and 4 bases stayed unmatched. CDR3 loop: CASSTGQFYGYTF. As DNA, the CDR3 is TGTGCCAGCAGTACGGGACAGTTCTATGGCTACACCTTC.

The V call is TRBV19, the J call TRBJ1-5, with D perhaps matching TRBD1 (5 bases). CDR3 length: 13 residues. V gave up 11 bases and J gave up 6 bases, with 17 bases separating them. Per germline, CDR1 LNHDA and CDR2 SQIVND (reference sequence). CDR3 sequence reads: CARGGVGCQPQHF. The CDR3 DNA reads as TGTGCCCGCGGGGGGGTTGGGTGTCAGCCCCAGCATTTT. Based on the CDR3 plus reference TRBV19 and TRBJ1-5, the full variable domain is DGGITQSPKYLFRKEGQNVTLSCEQNLNHDAMYWYRQDPGQGLRLIYYSQIVNDFQKGDIAEGYSVSREKKESFPLTVTSAQKNPTAFYLCARGGVGCQPQHFGDGTRLSIL.

This chain uses TRBV12-1 with TRBJ1-2; the D call in the table, TRBD1, was not verified against the DNA. TRBV12-1 has pseudogene status. CDR3 length: 15 residues. The CDR3 region is CASSFVWGRLYGYTF. The CDR3 bases are TGTGCCAGCAGCTTTGTGTGGGGGCGCCTCTATGGCTACACCTTC.

The chain recombines TRBV21-1 with TRBJ1-1. TRBV21-1 is recorded as a pseudogene. CDR3 length: 17 residues. Here the CDR3 reads CASSKAAGQPMNTEAFF. In DNA form, the CDR3 reads TGTGCCAGCAGCAAAGCCGCGGGCCAACCCATGAACACTGAAGCTTTCTTT.

The V and J genes are TRBV3-1 (or the pseudogene TRBV3-2) and TRBJ2-5; 9 bases agree with TRBD2. The CDR3 is 16 amino acids. Per the germline V gene, CDR1 is LGHDT and CDR2 is YNNKEL (reference sequence). The ends lost 8 bases at V and 4 bases at J; junction bases unmatched: 14. As DNA, the CDR3 is TGTGCCAGCGCTATAGGAGGAGGCGGGAGGGCAGAGACCCAGTACTTC. Translation: CASAIGGGGRAETQYF.

The chain has TRBV7-2 and TRBJ2-7; 9 bases line up with TRBD2. Germline CDR1 is SGHTA and CDR2 is FQGNSA. J was trimmed by 2 bases and V by 4 bases; bases with no gene match: 3. The CDR3 extends over 14 amino acids. This CDR3 reads CASSSTSGAYEQYF. CDR3 coding DNA: TGTGCCAGCAGCTCGACTAGCGGAGCCTACGAGCAGTACTTC.

The rearrangement uses TRBV11-3 and TRBJ2-1; D remains unclear. This CDR3 is built from 12 residues. Per germline, CDR1 SGHNT and CDR2 YENEEA. V gave up 5 bases and J gave up 9 bases, with 11 bases separating them. The CDR3 spells CASSLLTGEQFF. CDR3 sequence (DNA): TGTGCCAGCAGCCTGCTGACTGGTGAGCAGTTCTTC.

For this clone: The sample holds other DNA sequences that translate to the same CDR3. This chain connects TRBV7-3 to TRBJ1-1; perhaps TRBD1 as D (5 bases). The V gene lost 1 base and the J gene lost 4 bases, with 10 bases spanning the gap. This CDR3 has 14 residues. Germline V gene data show CDR1 as SGHTA and CDR2 as FQGTGA. The CDR3 here is CASSLKGQGTEAFF. The CDR3 nucleotides are TGTGCCAGCAGCTTAAAGGGGCAAGGCACTGAAGCTTTCTTT.

J is TRBJ2-7 and V is TRBV24-1, with D possibly matching TRBD2 (5 bases). From germline, CDR1 is KGHDR and CDR2 SFDVKD. The CDR3 length is 13 residues. V shed 0 bases and J shed 5 bases, with 7 bases lying between them. The CDR3 is CATSDLEGDEQYF. DNA for the CDR3: TGTGCCACCAGTGATTTGGAGGGCGACGAGCAGTACTTC.

The J gene is TRBJ2-1, the V gene TRBV5-1; the match to TRBD1 covers 10 bases. This CDR3 has 18 amino acids. Looked up from germline, CDR1 is SGHRS and CDR2 is YFSETQ. The V and J ends lost 0 bases and 1 base, in that order; junction bases with no gene match: 7. CDR3 sequence: CASSLGDRGARSYNEQFF. The DNA of the CDR3 is TGCGCCAGCAGCTTGGGGGACAGGGGAGCTAGATCCTACAATGAGCAGTTCTTC.

As regards this clone: At one boundary the junction diverges from the germline segment, which might be a read error. The chain joins TRBV3-1 (or the pseudogene TRBV3-2) to TRBJ2-7; 7 positions match TRBD1. Germline loops: CDR1 LGHDT, CDR2 YNNKEL (reference sequence). The CDR3 spans 11 residues. CDR3 amino acids: CASSHTGTALF. CDR3 nucleotide sequence: TGTGCCAGCAGCCATACCGGGACAGCATTATTC.

A note on this clone: This sample includes further DNA sequences coding for the same CDR3. The chain couples TRBV6-5 to TRBJ1-3; 7 bases are shared with TRBD1. V trimming: 0 bases; J trimming: 4 bases; junction bases outside the gene matches: 3. Germline loops: CDR1 MNHEY, CDR2 SVGAGI. This CDR3 region has 15 residues. Here the CDR3 DNA reads TGTGCCAGCAGTTACTCGACAGGGTCAGGAAACACCATATATTTT. Its translation: CASSYSTGSGNTIYF.

J is TRBJ1-1 and V is TRBV11-2; no clear D gene. Trimming stripped 1 base from V and 10 bases from J, with 13 bases between. Germline CDR1 is SGHAT and CDR2 is FQNNGV. This CDR3 spans 13 amino acids. The chain's CDR3 is CASSLGLGRVAFF. CDR3 nucleotides: TGTGCCAGCAGCTTAGGTCTCGGGCGGGTAGCTTTCTTT.

V and J are TRBV18 and TRBJ2-7, with D tentatively TRBD2 (6 bases). Between the trimmed V and J ends, which lost 4 bases and 6 bases, there was a span of 16 bases. This CDR3 spans 14 amino acids. CDR1 and CDR2 from the germline V gene are KGHSH and LQKENI. The CDR3 DNA is TGTGCCAGCTCACAGGGCGGGACCCGAGGCGAGCAGTACTTC. Protein: CASSQGGTRGEQYF.

The J gene is TRBJ1-1, the V gene TRBV4-1, with D tentatively TRBD1 (6 bases). The V gene's germline CDR1 is MGHRA and CDR2 YSYEKL. Trimming removed 0 bases at V and 1 base at J, with 15 bases between. The length of the CDR3 is 17 residues. The CDR3 DNA is TGCGCCAGCAGCCAAGACCTCAGGGGAAGTTGGAACACTGAAGCTTTCTTT. Protein: CASSQDLRGSWNTEAFF.

The V and J genes are TRBV11-3 and TRBJ2-1; 7 bases are a match to TRBD2. V lost 1 base and J lost 1; bases outside the gene matches: 4. The CDR3 totals 16 residues. Germline V gene lookup returns CDR1 SGHNT and CDR2 YENEEA. The CDR3 is CASSLGTSWSYNEQFF. The CDR3 region has the DNA TGTGCCAGCAGCTTAGGGACTAGTTGGTCCTACAATGAGCAGTTCTTC.

The J gene is TRBJ1-2, the V gene TRBV6-5, with D tentatively TRBD1 (6 bases). Trimming took 6 bases from V and 2 from J, leaving 10 bases between them. This CDR3 comprises 13 residues. Germline lookup yields CDR1 MNHEY and CDR2 SVGAGI. CDR3 bases: TGTGCCAGCAGCACAGGGCGAAACTATGGCTACACCTTC. It translates to CASSTGRNYGYTF.

This chain uses TRBV11-2 with TRBJ2-7, with 7 nucleotides matching TRBD2. The CDR3 is 14 residues long. Per germline, CDR1 SGHAT and CDR2 FQNNGV. V lost 5 bases to trimming and J lost 2 bases; unmatched junction nucleotides: 6. CDR3 protein: CASSPTGLAYEQYF. DNA for the CDR3: TGTGCCAGCAGCCCCACTGGACTAGCCTACGAGCAGTACTTC.

This rearrangement joins TRBV19 to TRBJ2-5; TRBD1 matches at 8 bases. CDR3 length: 15 amino acids. J was trimmed by 4 bases and V by 1 base; bases with no gene match: 5. CDR1 is LNHDA, CDR2 SQIVND, per germline (reference sequence). In nucleotides, the CDR3 is TGTGCCAGTAGTATAGGGGCAGGGGGCGGAGAGACCCAGTACTTC. Amino acids: CASSIGAGGGETQYF.

A note on this clone: Germline is not matched at one junction end, which may reflect a read error. The CDR3 bases are TGTGCCAGCTCTCCACTAGCGGGAGGTATTTACAATGAGCAGTTCTTC. Translation: CASSPLAGGIYNEQFF. V is TRBV18 and J is TRBJ2-1, with 12 positions matching TRBD2. CDR3 length: 16 amino acids. CDR1 is KGHSH and CDR2 is LQKENI in the germline V gene.

In this sample, this clone turned up once. The rearrangement links TRBV28 to TRBJ2-1, with 8 bases that match TRBD1. Trimming at V came to 2 bases and at J to 7 bases, leaving 7 bases not matched to a gene. The CDR3 is 15 residues long. Germline V CDR1 and CDR2: MDHEN, SYDVKM. CDR3: CASSLTAGGTNEQFF. The CDR3 DNA sequence: TGTGCCAGCAGTTTAACGGCAGGGGGCACGAATGAGCAGTTCTTC.

The chain combines TRBV12-3 or TRBV12-4 with TRBJ1-1, with TRBD1 as a possible D gene (6 bases). The CDR3 consists of 12 residues. V lost 5 bases and J 4 bases, leaving 8 bases between the germline ends. CDR3 residues: CASSLDSTEAFF. The CDR3 coding sequence is TGTGCCAGCAGTCTGGACAGCACTGAAGCTTTCTTT.

The CDR3 spells CASSQDLGSYNEQFF. CDR3 bases: TGTGCCAGCAGCCAAGATCTGGGCTCTTACAATGAGCAGTTCTTC. The chain joins TRBV3-1 (or the pseudogene TRBV3-2) to TRBJ2-1; D gene unclear. Germline lookup yields CDR1 LGHDT and CDR2 YNNKEL (reference sequence). The CDR3 extends over 15 amino acids. The germline V and J ends were trimmed by 0 bases and 4 bases, with 10 bases remaining between them.

This rearrangement joins TRBV3-1 (or the pseudogene TRBV3-2) to TRBJ2-3; 9 bases align to TRBD2. The CDR3 is 16 residues long. Germline trimming cut 1 base from V and 4 bases from J; bases unmatched to any gene: 6. Per germline, CDR1 LGHDT and CDR2 YNNKEL (reference sequence). The CDR3 sequence is CASSQVAGALADTQYF. The DNA of the CDR3 is TGTGCCAGCAGCCAAGTAGCGGGAGCACTCGCAGATACGCAGTATTTT.

This chain connects TRBV27 to TRBJ1-2; 10 bases map to TRBD1. The germline V gene has CDR1 MNHEY and CDR2 SMNVEV (reference sequence). This CDR3 spans 17 amino acids. Trimming at V came to 6 bases and at J to 0 bases, leaving 10 bases not matched to a gene. The CDR3 region is CASSHNRDRGSNYGYTF. CDR3 nucleotide sequence: TGTGCCAGCAGCCATAATAGGGACAGGGGCTCTAACTATGGCTACACCTTC.